This record concerns one T cell receptor (beta chain) sequence. The target of this receptor is not known. Base-call qualities are not available, and no considerably larger clone is one nucleotide away. CDR1 is given as LNHDA and CDR2 as SQIVND, both from the germline V gene (reference sequence). Counted from cysteine to phenylalanine, this CDR3 has 16 amino acids. Only the CDR3 region is kept as DNA, spanning 48 bases read in frame from base 1. Relative to germline, V is missing 6 bases and J is missing 3 bases, with 10 bases of the junction outside any gene match. This entry is derived from a study of T cells in Graves' hyperthyroidism and ophthalmopathy (dated by TCRdb to about 2019). Regarding the complete study: Peripheral blood was collected at initial diagnosis, before any treatment. TCR Vbeta CDR3 sequencing of 135 peripheral blood samples (43 ophthalmopathy, 75 hyperthyroidism and approximately 17 progressor patients) is reported in the paper. After sampling, hyperthyroidism patients received methimazole starting at 30 mg daily, and ophthalmopathy patients received high-dose intravenous methylprednisolone. The study also compared thyroid tissue and blood T-cell repertoires from five or six Graves' hyperthyroidism patients. For training and testing, the 100 or so patients in the discovery cohort were randomly divided in a 7:3 ratio. Prospective prediction of ophthalmopathy was tested in an independent validation cohort of some 20 hyperthyroidism patients and roughly 16 patients who later progressed to ophthalmopathy. To identify distinguishing TCR V-J signatures, a discovery cohort of around 100 patients was used, comprising under 45 with Graves' ophthalmopathy and about 59 with stable Graves' hyperthyroidism. Broad study findings and their caveats: In validation, progression to ophthalmopathy was predicted by the model with around 70% sensitivity and around 75% specificity, a median of about 6.4 months before onset. In cross-validation, a model built on a 13 V-J signature told ophthalmopathy apart from stable hyperthyroidism with approximately 90% sensitivity and around 81% specificity, and in testing the same model reached 80%/75%. No statistical method was used to fix the sample size in advance, and group allocation was not hidden from the investigators. Most expanded thyroid clonotypes (frequency above 0.001) were also detected in blood, suggesting blood repertoires may reflect thyroid immune responses.

Hyperthyroidism patients were aged 18 to 65 years and newly diagnosed, with disease duration of less than 2 months. Any patient with an uncontrolled infection, another autoimmune disease, pregnancy or lactation was excluded. Clinical symptoms, serum thyroxine and TRAb, thyroid ultrasound, and orbital computed tomography formed the basis for the diagnoses. Blood from progressor patients was collected at the time of first diagnosis with hyperthyroidism, before any ophthalmopathy symptoms had appeared. PBMCs were separated from around 9.1 ml of fresh peripheral blood using Ficoll-Paque density gradient centrifugation. Patients classed as progressors first received a Graves' hyperthyroidism diagnosis and then went on to develop ophthalmopathy during follow-up. Total RNA was extracted with Trizol reagent, and quality was checked on an Agilent 2100 Bioanalyzer. The TCR beta CDR3 regions were amplified from the RNA transcripts. A first-round RT-PCR of the TCR CDR3 used the HTBI primer set with the Qiagen OneStep RT-PCR kit. Libraries were constructed in a second round of multiplex PCR, after which size selection and purification were performed. The libraries were sequenced on an Illumina HiSeq2000 using paired-end 100 bp reads. The authors' analysis ran thus. SOAPnuke was used to process the raw data, throwing out any read that contained adapters or uncalled bases, had a mean Phred below 15, or lacked an exact constant-primer or identifier match. COPE v1.2.5 was used to merge high-quality paired reads, and clonotypes were defined as unique nucleotide sequences. MiTCR v1.1 was used to align the clonotypes against IMGT TRBV, TRBD and TRBJ reference segments. Analysis was restricted to V-J combinations with a frequency above 0.0001, which covered 98% to 99.2% of repertoires. A TCS score was defined as the ratio between F50 (clonal expansion) and ExV (chaos), using BLOSUM62-based TCRdist between CDR3 peptides within each V-J. Welch's t-statistics and random forest reduced 450 to 600 V-J features to roughly 13, which were used in a naive Bayes classifier (R e1071). TCRdb reworked the public reads: Q25 trimming with fastp, MiXCR clone assembly, productive beta chains retained. Rows with a matching CDR3 protein are joined into one entry that keeps the most common DNA and genes. Clone size and V and J calls follow TCRdb, not the original study. In this sample the table shows some 370,000 distinct CDR3 sequences, about 18% of which occur a single time. The ten most abundant clones make up around a third of the sample.

In this chain, TRBV19 is recombined with TRBJ2-2; TRBD1 fits 7 bases in the junction. The sequencing sample was made of blood. The clonotype originates from a woman aged 30 to 39 with Graves' hyperthyroidism that later progressed to Graves' ophthalmopathy. The sequenced DNA is TGTGCCAGTAGGGGACAGCTCAGAAGGGACACCGGGGAGCTGTTTTTT. Its protein is CASRGQLRRDTGELFF. The variable domain in full, with residues beyond the CDR3 obtained from the reference TRBV19 and TRBJ2-2 genes, is DGGITQSPKYLFRKEGQNVTLSCEQNLNHDAMYWYRQDPGQGLRLIYYSQIVNDFQKGDIAEGYSVSREKKESFPLTVTSAQKNPTAFYLCASRGQLRRDTGELFFGEGSRLTVL.